A single sample is the source of the 27 T cell receptor beta chains below, sequenced in a study of T cell repertoires in cytomegalovirus infection. In TCRdb, the reads were re-called with MiXCR into one record per CDR3 protein. In the table there are more than 150,000 distinct CDR3 sequences, approximately 20% of which are singletons. Sequencing was done on a sample of PBMCs. The origin of the receptors is a human donor in good health (CMV status not recorded). Some clones in this sample may be carry-over from other donors' samples.

The chain combines TRBV29-1 with TRBJ2-5, with D possibly matching TRBD1 (6 bases). Looked up from germline, CDR1 is SQVTM and CDR2 is ANQGSEA. The CDR3 contains 12 residues. V was shortened by 2 bases and J by 6 bases, with 10 bases between the two germline ends. As DNA, the CDR3 is TGCAGCGTTGAAAGGACAGCGAAGACCCAGTACTTC. Amino acids: CSVERTAKTQYF. The variable domain in full, with the rest retrieved from reference TRBV29-1 and TRBJ2-5, is SAVISQKPSRDICQRGTSLTIQCQVDSQVTMMFWYRQQPGQSLTLIATANQGSEATYESGFVIDKFPISRPNLTFSTLTVSNMSPEDSSIYLCSVERTAKTQYFGPGTRLLVL.

There are a few counts of this clonotype. This rearrangement joins TRBV28 to TRBJ2-6; a possible D gene is TRBD2 (6 bases). Germline values: CDR1 MDHEN, CDR2 SYDVKM. The germline V and J ends were trimmed by 1 base and 0 bases, with 16 bases remaining between them. The CDR3 length is 19 residues. The CDR3 loop is CASSLSTGLLFSGANVLTF. In DNA, the CDR3 is TGTGCCAGCAGTTTATCCACGGGACTTCTCTTCTCTGGGGCCAACGTCCTGACTTTC.

The rearrangement joins TRBV29-1 to TRBJ2-4; D could derive from TRBD1 or TRBD2 (5 bases each). Germline V lookup: CDR1 SQVTM, CDR2 ANQGSEA. The germline V and J ends were trimmed by 1 base and 7 bases, with 5 bases remaining between them. There are 11 residues in the CDR3. The CDR3 DNA follows: TGCAGCGTTGAAGGGGGGAACATTCAGTACTTC. Encoded protein: CSVEGGNIQYF. Full variable domain (missing parts from reference TRBV29-1 and TRBJ2-4): SAVISQKPSRDICQRGTSLTIQCQVDSQVTMMFWYRQQPGQSLTLIATANQGSEATYESGFVIDKFPISRPNLTFSTLTVSNMSPEDSSIYLCSVEGGNIQYFGAGTRLSVL.

The V and J genes are TRBV25-1 and TRBJ2-7; no clear D. The V and J ends lost 8 bases and 4 bases respectively, with 21 bases between them. This CDR3 has 15 residues. Looked up from germline, CDR1 is MGHDK and CDR2 is SYGVNS. CDR3 loop: CASAEGPGSIYEQYF. In nucleotides, the CDR3 is TGTGCCAGCGCCGAAGGCCCAGGATCAATTTACGAGCAGTACTTC.

As concerns this clonotype: A read error may account for a junction end that differs from germline. This chain links TRBV19 with TRBJ1-6, with D maybe TRBD1 (5 bases). Germline V gene sequence: CDR1 LNHDA, CDR2 SQIVND (reference sequence). The CDR3 is made up of 15 amino acids. This chain's CDR3 is CDSNMGGGAKPPLHF. The CDR3 region has the DNA TGTGACAGTAATATGGGCGGCGGGGCAAAGCCGCCCCTCCACTTT.

At least ten counts were recorded for this clonotype. The chain carries TRBV7-2 and TRBJ2-3; 11 nucleotides align to TRBD2. This CDR3 contains 16 residues. V gave up 1 base and J gave up 4 bases; unmatched junction bases: 4. Germline lookup yields CDR1 SGHTA and CDR2 FQGNSA. CDR3 sequence: CASSLVGTSGSDTQYF. Written as DNA, the CDR3 is TGTGCCAGCAGCTTAGTAGGGACTAGCGGATCAGATACGCAGTATTTT.

This clonotype was counted between two and nine times. This chain uses TRBV6-2 or TRBV6-3 with TRBJ2-1, with D tentatively TRBD2 (6 bases). The germline CDR1 and CDR2 sequences are MNHEY and SVGEGT. CDR3 length equals 11 residues. V lost 6 bases and J 15 bases, leaving 15 bases between the germline ends. The CDR3: CASSTGGGAFF. The CDR3 nucleotides are TGTGCCAGCAGCACCGGGGGTGGTGCGTTCTTC.

The CDR3 coding sequence is TGTGCCAGCAGGGATGGACAGGAGTACGAGCAGTACTTC. It codes for CASRDGQEYEQYF. The chain recombines TRBV14 with TRBJ2-7, with 7 bases lining up with TRBD1. V lost 6 bases, J lost 4 bases, and 6 bases stayed unmatched. Germline CDR1 SGHDN, CDR2 FVKESK. CDR3 length: 13 amino acids.

In this sample, this clonotype turned up many times. V is TRBV7-3 and J is TRBJ2-7; D tentatively fits TRBD1 or TRBD2 (5 bases each). The CDR3 runs to 15 residues. V lost 2 bases and J lost 5, with 16 bases in between. The germline CDR1 and CDR2 sequences are SGHTA and FQGTGA. The DNA for the CDR3 is TGTGCCAGCAGCTTATTTGGGGGAGAGGGGAACGAGCAGTACTTC. It yields the protein CASSLFGGEGNEQYF. The whole variable domain, filled in from reference TRBV7-3 and TRBJ2-7, reads GAGVSQTPSNKVTEKGKYVELRCDPISGHTALYWYRQSLGQGPEFLIYFQGTGAADDSGLPNDRFFAVRPEGSVSTLKIQRTERGDSAVYLCASSLFGGEGNEQYFGPGTRLTVT.

This clonotype was seen repeatedly, ten times or more. The V call is TRBV27, the J call TRBJ1-1; 12 positions agree with TRBD1. Looked up from germline, CDR1 is MNHEY and CDR2 is SMNVEV (reference sequence). The trim removed 5 bases at V and 5 bases at J, leaving 15 bases unmatched. The CDR3 totals 18 residues. The CDR3 loop is CASSLSPGQGALGTEAFF. CDR3 nucleotides: TGTGCCAGCAGTCTTTCACCGGGACAGGGGGCTCTGGGAACTGAAGCTTTCTTT.

This chain joins TRBV6-5 and TRBJ1-5; D unresolved. CDR1 MNHEY and CDR2 SVGAGI come from the germline V gene. This CDR3 has 13 amino acids. Trimming removed 0 bases from V and 9 bases from J, with 9 bases in between. In nucleotides, the CDR3 is TGTGCCAGCAGTTACTCCGAGGGCGGGCCCCAGCATTTT. The encoded protein is CASSYSEGGPQHF.

The J gene is TRBJ1-1, the V gene TRBV6-1; unclear D gene. The V gene lost 5 bases and the J gene lost 6 bases, with 16 bases spanning the gap. CDR3 length equals 14 residues. Germline V CDR1 and CDR2: MNHNS, SASEGT. The CDR3 protein is CASSTDVSGAEAFF. CDR3 sequence (DNA): TGTGCCAGCAGTACAGACGTCTCCGGCGCTGAAGCTTTCTTT.

There are a few counts of this clonotype. The CDR3 nucleotides are TGTGCCAGCAGGATCGGACGTAGCGACTTTGGAAACACCATATATTTT. Residues: CASRIGRSDFGNTIYF. V and J are TRBV2 and TRBJ1-3; D not resolved. CDR1 and CDR2 (germline): SNHLY, FYNNEI. CDR3 length equals 16 residues. Trimming removed 6 bases from V and 3 bases from J, with 18 bases in between.

The table lists this clonotype with a few counts. This rearrangement joins TRBV6-6 to TRBJ2-4; 9 bases are a match to TRBD1. CDR1 and CDR2 (germline): MNHNY, SVGAGI (reference sequence). Trimming at V came to 2 bases and at J to 8 bases, leaving 7 bases not matched to a gene. The length of the CDR3 is 15 residues. The DNA of the CDR3 is TGTGCCAGCAGTTACAGCACAGGGGGCTCGGACATTCAGTACTTC. It encodes CASSYSTGGSDIQYF.

Comment on this clonotype: A much larger clone differs from this one at a single base, so this may be a read error. The chain links TRBV2 to TRBJ2-3; possibly TRBD1 or TRBD2 for D (6 bases each). CDR1 is SNHLY, CDR2 FYNNEI, per germline. The CDR3 has 15 amino acids. The CDR3 spells CASSEAGGGTDSQYF. DNA for the CDR3: TGTGCCAGCAGTGAAGCGGGGGGCGGCACAGATTCGCAGTATTTT.

This clonotype was observed many times. The chain couples TRBV7-8 to TRBJ2-5, with a weak D call TRBD2 (5 bases). Trimming took off 5 bases at V and 2 bases at J, with 12 bases between the two ends. Germline loops: CDR1 SGHVS, CDR2 FQNEAQ. The CDR3 loop spans 14 amino acids. The chain's CDR3 is CASSLMTTQETQYF. The CDR3 DNA reads as TGTGCCAGCAGCCTAATGACTACGCAAGAGACCCAGTACTTC. Combining the CDR3 with reference TRBV7-8 and TRBJ2-5 gives the whole variable domain GAGVSQSPRYKVAKRGQDVALRCDPISGHVSLFWYQQALGQGPEFLTYFQNEAQLDKSGLPSDRFFAERPEGSVSTLKIQRTQQEDSAVYLCASSLMTTQETQYFGPGTRLLVL.

On this clonotype itself: A much larger clone differs from this one at a single base, so this may be a read error. The V call is TRBV7-2, the J call TRBJ2-7; D ambiguous. The CDR3 runs to 13 residues. Germline V gene lookup returns CDR1 SGHTA and CDR2 FQGNSA. This chain's CDR3 is CASGLVGSYEQYF. The CDR3 DNA follows: TGTGCCAGCGGCTTAGTGGGGTCCTACGAGCAGTACTTC.

This chain uses TRBV5-1 with TRBJ2-2; unclear D gene. The V end was cut by 0 bases, the J end by 2 bases, with 11 bases between. The germline V gene has CDR1 SGHRS and CDR2 YFSETQ. The CDR3 covers 16 residues. CDR3 coding DNA: TGCGCCAGCAGCTTGGCCGGAACCATCAACACCGGGGAGCTGTTTTTT. Translated: CASSLAGTINTGELFF.

This clonotype was detected many times. This chain uses TRBV6-1 with TRBJ2-7, with 7 bases lining up with TRBD2. V was clipped by 2 bases and J by 5 bases; unmatched bases: 9. Germline V gives CDR1 MNHNS, CDR2 SASEGT. The CDR3 runs to 15 residues. CDR3 protein: CASSERGGDYDEQYF. The DNA for the CDR3 is TGTGCCAGCAGTGAACGTGGAGGGGACTACGACGAGCAGTACTTC.

The J gene is TRBJ2-3, the V gene TRBV19; a possible D gene is TRBD2 (5 bases). Germline CDR1 LNHDA, CDR2 SQIVND (reference sequence). Between the trimmed V and J ends, which lost 5 bases and 2 bases, there was a span of 14 bases. The CDR3 spans 15 residues. Here the CDR3 DNA reads TGTGCCAGTAGTTCCAGCGGCCTCCTCACAGATACGCAGTATTTT. This gives the protein CASSSSGLLTDTQYF.

This clonotype was seen only a few times. The DNA for the CDR3 is TGCAGTGCTAGGCTCAGGGAGGGTCGGCCCCAGCATTTT. Translated: CSARLREGRPQHF. The rearrangement joins TRBV20-1 to TRBJ1-5; D perhaps matches TRBD1 (5 bases). This CDR3 region has 13 residues. Germline loops: CDR1 DFQATT, CDR2 SNEGSKA (reference sequence). The V and J ends lost 3 bases and 9 bases respectively, with 15 bases between them.

This clonotype was seen many times. The rearrangement links TRBV11-1 to TRBJ2-5; TRBD1 agrees at 7 bases. Trimming took 9 bases from V and 2 from J; bases not matched to a gene: 3. Per germline, CDR1 SGHAT and CDR2 FQDESV (reference sequence). This CDR3 has 12 residues. The CDR3 loop reads CASSGQQETQYF. CDR3 nucleotide sequence: TGTGCCAGTTCGGGACAGCAAGAGACCCAGTACTTC.

This clonotype was seen at least ten times. This chain joins TRBV7-6 and TRBJ2-2; D gene unclear. Germline CDR1 SGHVS, CDR2 FNYEAQ. The CDR3 sequence is 15 residues long. With 3 bases removed from V and 5 bases from J, the gap between germline ends came to 13 bases. The CDR3 nucleotides read TGTGCCAGCAGCTTGGACCGCTATGGGACCGGGGAGCTGTTTTTT. This translates into CASSLDRYGTGELFF.

This chain uses TRBV20-1 with TRBJ2-4, with 8 bases that match TRBD1. CDR1 is DFQATT and CDR2 is SNEGSKA in the germline V gene (reference sequence). This CDR3 contains 13 residues. The J segment lost 4 bases and the V segment lost 5 bases, leaving 4 bases of the junction unmatched. The DNA for the CDR3 is TGCAGTGCTGACTGGACAGGGAAAAACATTCAGTACTTC. This sequence encodes CSADWTGKNIQYF.

In its sample, this clonotype was seen many times. The J gene is TRBJ2-3, the V gene TRBV28, with 11 nucleotides matching TRBD2. The germline CDR1 and CDR2 sequences are MDHEN and SYDVKM. This CDR3 region has 18 residues. Germline trimming cut 6 bases from V and 1 base from J; bases unmatched to any gene: 12. CDR3 sequence (DNA): TGTGCCAGCAGCCCCCTTACCCCGACTAGCGGGGGCACAGATACGCAGTATTTT. It specifies CASSPLTPTSGGTDTQYF.

In this sample, this clonotype turned up a few times. CDR3: CASSLQVTDTQYF. For the CDR3, the DNA is TGTGCCAGCAGTTTGCAGGTCACAGATACGCAGTATTTT. V usage is TRBV28 and J usage is TRBJ2-3; D unresolved. This CDR3 has 13 amino acids. The germline V gene encodes CDR1 MDHEN and CDR2 SYDVKM. Between the trimmed V and J ends, which lost 3 bases and 2 bases, there was a span of 6 bases.

This clonotype appeared many times. The chain recombines TRBV7-8 with TRBJ2-3, with D unresolved. V was trimmed by 6 bases and J by 2 bases, leaving 12 bases between them. Germline loops: CDR1 SGHVS, CDR2 FQNEAQ. The CDR3 loop spans 14 amino acids. The CDR3, as DNA: TGTGCCAGCAGTCCAGACACGGCCACAGATACGCAGTATTTT. It encodes CASSPDTATDTQYF.